The rows below give T cell receptor beta chains drawn from one sample of a study of blood T cell repertoires in COVID-19. The method was immunoSEQ multiplex PCR; TCRdb's version includes in-frame clones alone and lacks a portion of them. Of about 130,000 clones in the sample, approximately 80% were seen once. The sequenced sample consisted of peripheral blood. These receptors all come from a woman of 80 years or more with acute or convalescent COVID-19. CDR3s include the opening cysteine and the closing phenylalanine or tryptophan. D genes are given only for firm matches. Size is stated for part of the rows, as once, few or many counts, or as a class when the clone is expanded.

>15|TRBJ1-1|.|.|TRBV5-6
CASSLLRRTVTEAFF
TGTGCCAGCAGCTTGTTGCGTCGGACAGTCACTGAAGCTTTCTTT
>14|TRBJ2-2|.|.|TRBV7-9
CASSLVAGPGELFF
TGTGCCAGCAGCTTAGTAGCAGGGCCCGGGGAGCTGTTTTTT
>17|TRBJ2-3|.|TRBD2|TRBV5-4
CASSDGTSGGRGDTQYF
TGTGCCAGCAGCGACGGGACTAGCGGGGGGCGGGGAGATACGCAGTATTTT
>17|TRBJ2-3|.|.|TRBV24-1
CATSDPGGSGGRDTQYF
TGTGCCACCAGTGATCCAGGGGGCTCGGGGGGCCGTGATACGCAGTATTTT
>14|TRBJ2-7|once|.|TRBV7-2
CASSLVGTANEQYF
TGTGCCAGCAGCTTAGTCGGAACAGCTAACGAGCAGTACTTC
>13|TRBJ1-6|.|.|TRBV7-2
CAGAVGLNSPLHF
TGTGCCGGCGCGGTAGGCCTTAATTCACCCCTCCACTTT
>14|TRBJ2-3|.|.|TRBV6-5
CASRPDSWADTQYF
TGTGCCAGCAGACCCGACAGTTGGGCAGATACGCAGTATTTT
>14|TRBJ1-2|.|TRBD1|TRBV18
CASSPGQGNYGYTF
TGTGCCAGCTCACCTGGACAGGGGAACTATGGCTACACCTTC
>16|TRBJ1-6|few|.|TRBV3-1/TRBV3-2
CASSLPGRAHNSPLHF
TGTGCCAGCAGCCTCCCGGGCAGGGCACATAATTCACCCCTCCACTTT
>19|TRBJ1-3|few|.|TRBV27
CASSPRGPGLSGAGNTIYF
TGTGCCAGCAGTCCCAGGGGCCCCGGACTTTCTGGGGCTGGAAACACCATATATTTT
>15|TRBJ2-2|.|.|TRBV5-1
CASSQRTSNTGELFF
TGCGCCAGCAGCCAGAGGACATCGAACACCGGGGAGCTGTTTTTT
>12|TRBJ1-1|.|TRBD1|TRBV19
CATATGGTEAFF
TGTGCCACCGCGACAGGGGGCACTGAAGCTTTCTTT
>18|TRBJ1-2|once|TRBD1|TRBV7-9
CASSSRNDRGGPNYGYTF
TGTGCCAGCAGCTCCCGAAACGACAGGGGAGGGCCTAACTATGGCTACACCTTC
>14|TRBJ1-4|.|.|TRBV5-1
CASSRGTRGQKLFF
TGCGCCAGCAGCCGCGGGACCCGGGGCCAAAAACTGTTTTTT
>14|TRBJ2-7|.|.|TRBV24-1
CATSDPDNPYEQYF
TGTGCCACCAGTGATCCGGACAACCCCTACGAGCAGTACTTC
>13|TRBJ1-4|.|.|TRBV30
CAWSSRVGEKLFF
TGTGCCTGGAGTTCTAGAGTCGGAGAAAAACTGTTTTTT
>14|TRBJ1-5|.|.|TRBV6-2/TRBV6-3
CASSYGQGRQPQHF
TGTGCCAGCAGTTACGGGCAGGGTCGTCAGCCCCAGCATTTT
>15|TRBJ1-2|once|.|TRBV7-9
CASSSTGTLGYGYTF
TGTGCCAGCAGCTCTACAGGAACTCTAGGCTATGGCTACACCTTC
>13|TRBJ2-7|.|.|TRBV7-2
CASSTPGYYEQYF
TGTGCCAGCAGCACCCCAGGGTACTACGAGCAGTACTTC
>17|TRBJ2-1|.|.|TRBV6-1
CASSEAGGPVADNEQFF
TGTGCCAGCAGTGAAGCAGGAGGGCCCGTGGCGGACAATGAGCAGTTCTTC
>16|TRBJ1-2|many|.|TRBV6-6
CASSYLPFAQSYGYTF
TGTGCCAGCAGTTATCTTCCCTTTGCACAGTCCTATGGCTACACCTTC
>16|TRBJ2-7|.|.|TRBV5-1
CASSSTFQDLGSEQYF
TGCGCCAGCAGCTCGACTTTCCAGGACTTGGGAAGCGAGCAGTACTTC
>14|TRBJ1-1|few|TRBD1|TRBV5-4
CASSPGQGSSEAFF
TGTGCCAGCAGCCCGGGACAGGGCAGCTCTGAAGCTTTCTTT
>13|TRBJ1-2|.|.|TRBV12-3/TRBV12-4
CASSLAPEGGYTF
TGTGCCAGCAGTTTAGCTCCGGAGGGTGGCTACACCTTC
>14|TRBJ1-6|.|TRBD1|TRBV29-1
CSVALTGVSSPLHF
TGCAGCGTTGCATTGACAGGGGTATCCTCACCCCTCCACTTT
>14|TRBJ1-6|.|.|TRBV19
CASSKVGTGSPLHF
TGTGCCAGTAGTAAAGTAGGGACTGGCTCACCCCTCCACTTT
>14|TRBJ2-2|.|.|TRBV24-1
CATSAATNTGELFF
TGTGCCACCAGTGCCGCTACGAACACCGGGGAGCTGTTTTTT
>14|TRBJ2-5|few|TRBD2|TRBV25-1
CASSGLAGRETQYF
TGTGCCAGCAGTGGACTAGCGGGGAGGGAGACCCAGTACTTC
>14|TRBJ1-1|.|.|TRBV7-9
CASSLGQGNTEAFF
TGTGCCAGCAGCTTAGGCCAGGGGAACACTGAAGCTTTCTTT
>17|TRBJ1-4|.|TRBD1|TRBV7-2
CASSLAGTGSLGEKLFF
TGTGCCAGCAGCTTGGCCGGGACAGGTTCCTTAGGGGAAAAACTGTTTTTT
>14|TRBJ1-2|.|TRBD1|TRBV5-1
CASRSGQGADGYTF
TGCGCCAGCAGGAGCGGACAGGGGGCTGACGGCTACACCTTC
>15|TRBJ1-3|.|TRBD1|TRBV7-9
CASSPGQTSGNTIYF
TGTGCCAGCAGCCCGGGACAGACCTCTGGAAACACCATATATTTT
>12|TRBJ2-7|.|.|TRBV3-1/TRBV3-2
CASSQFQGGQYF
TGTGCCAGCAGCCAATTTCAGGGGGGGCAGTACTTC
>16|TRBJ2-7|few|.|TRBV5-4
CASSSYDRDSLYEQYF
TGTGCCAGCAGCTCCTATGACAGGGACTCCCTCTACGAGCAGTACTTC
>15|TRBJ2-5|.|.|TRBV2
CASRGLAVALGAQYF
TGTGCCAGCAGGGGACTCGCGGTGGCTCTGGGGGCCCAGTACTTC
>16|TRBJ2-1|.|TRBD2|TRBV15
CATSRDRVAGRGGQFF
TGTGCCACCAGCAGAGATCGAGTGGCAGGCCGGGGGGGGCAGTTCTTC
>15|TRBJ2-7|.|TRBD2|TRBV5-1
CASSLQRGAPYEQYF
TGCGCCAGCAGCCTACAGCGGGGGGCCCCCTACGAGCAGTACTTC
>14|TRBJ2-7|.|TRBD1|TRBV9
CASSIRDRVYEQYF
TGTGCCAGCAGTATCCGGGACAGGGTCTACGAGCAGTACTTC
>16|TRBJ1-1|.|TRBD1|TRBV19
CASSIGTGEGNTEAFF
TGTGCCAGTAGTATTGGGACAGGAGAGGGGAACACTGAAGCTTTCTTT
>18|TRBJ2-6|.|.|TRBV9
CASSVEGGLGSGANVLTF
TGTGCCAGCAGCGTAGAGGGGGGGCTCGGCTCTGGGGCCAACGTCCTGACTTTC
>15|TRBJ1-5|.|.|TRBV11-1
CASSEGTGGNQPQHF
TGTGCCAGCAGCGAGGGGACTGGGGGCAATCAGCCCCAGCATTTT
>15|TRBJ2-2|.|.|TRBV7-9
CASSLGAVNTGELFF
TGTGCCAGCAGCTTAGGAGCGGTAAACACCGGGGAGCTGTTTTTT
>15|TRBJ1-1|.|TRBD1|TRBV6-5
CASRFNRGLNTEAFF
TGTGCCAGCAGATTCAACAGGGGGCTGAACACTGAAGCTTTCTTT
>15|TRBJ2-1|.|TRBD2|TRBV2
CASSPLAGDLNEQFF
TGTGCCAGCAGCCCGCTAGCGGGGGACTTGAATGAGCAGTTCTTC
>16|TRBJ1-4|.|TRBD1|TRBV3-1/TRBV3-2
CASSPRDSGTNEKLFF
TGTGCCAGCAGCCCCAGGGACAGTGGGACTAATGAAAAACTGTTTTTT
>16|TRBJ2-2|.|TRBD1|TRBV9
CASSTRTGLNTGELFF
TGTGCCAGCAGCACTCGGACAGGGCTGAACACCGGGGAGCTGTTTTTT
>16|TRBJ2-3|.|TRBD1|TRBV19
CASSIGAGQATDTQYF
TGTGCCAGTAGTATCGGCGCGGGACAGGCGACAGATACGCAGTATTTT
>15|TRBJ1-1|.|.|TRBV7-2
CASSPGGSRHTEAFF
TGTGCCAGCAGCCCGGGGGGCAGCAGGCACACTGAAGCTTTCTTT
>17|TRBJ2-3|.|TRBD2|TRBV30
CAWSVPAASGGYDTQYF
TGTGCCTGGAGTGTACCCGCCGCTAGCGGGGGGTATGATACGCAGTATTTT
>17|TRBJ2-2|.|.|TRBV7-3
CASSLNAPGTPAGELFF
TGTGCCAGCAGCTTAAATGCCCCGGGAACCCCTGCTGGGGAGCTGTTTTTT
>14|TRBJ2-3|.|.|TRBV9
CASSVEAPTDTQYF
TGTGCCAGCAGCGTAGAAGCCCCCACAGATACGCAGTATTTT
>16|TRBJ1-1|.|.|TRBV6-1
CASSEAGRVYLAEAFF
TGTGCCAGCAGTGAAGCGGGCAGGGTATATCTTGCTGAAGCTTTCTTT
>13|TRBJ1-2|.|.|TRBV6-5
CASRLDSNYGYTF
TGTGCCAGCAGACTGGACAGCAACTATGGCTACACCTTC
>13|TRBJ2-7|few|TRBD1|TRBV7-9
CASGDRVNYEQYF
TGTGCCAGCGGGGACAGGGTAAACTACGAGCAGTACTTC
>15|TRBJ1-1|once|TRBD1|TRBV30
CAWSVRGRGNTEAFF
TGTGCCTGGAGTGTGAGGGGGCGCGGGAACACTGAAGCTTTCTTT
>18|TRBJ1-1|.|.|TRBV7-3
CASSLGLATSGWNTEAFF
TGTGCCAGCAGCTTAGGTCTGGCGACTTCTGGCTGGAACACTGAAGCTTTCTTT
>13|TRBJ1-6|.|TRBD1|TRBV2
CASREQGDSPLHF
TGTGCCAGCAGGGAACAGGGGGATTCACCCCTCCACTTT
>15|TRBJ2-1|.|.|TRBV7-9
CASSLDTGYIDEQFF
TGTGCCAGCAGCCTGGATACAGGGTATATCGATGAGCAGTTCTTC
>14|TRBJ1-3|.|.|TRBV29-1
CSVGRESSGNTIYF
TGCAGCGTTGGGAGGGAAAGCTCTGGAAACACCATATATTTT
>15|TRBJ1-4|.|.|TRBV5-1
CASSLYRAVNEKLFF
TGCGCCAGCAGCCTCTACAGAGCTGTTAATGAAAAACTGTTTTTT